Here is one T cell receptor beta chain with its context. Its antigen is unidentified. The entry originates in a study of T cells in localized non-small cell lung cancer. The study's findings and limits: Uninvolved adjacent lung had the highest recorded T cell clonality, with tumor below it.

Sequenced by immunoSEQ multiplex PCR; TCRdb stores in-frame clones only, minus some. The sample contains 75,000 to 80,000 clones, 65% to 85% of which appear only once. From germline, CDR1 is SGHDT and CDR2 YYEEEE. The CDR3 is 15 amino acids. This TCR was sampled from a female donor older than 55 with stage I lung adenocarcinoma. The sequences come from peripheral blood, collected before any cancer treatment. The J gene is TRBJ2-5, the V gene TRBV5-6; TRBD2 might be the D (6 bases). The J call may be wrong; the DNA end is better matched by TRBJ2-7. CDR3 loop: CASSLSSAGTYEQYF. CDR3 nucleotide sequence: TGTGCCAGCAGCTTGTCTTCCGCGGGGACCTACGAGCAGTACTTC.